This T cell receptor beta chain was captured by sequencing in a study of regulatory T cells in long-lasting Graves disease (dated by TCRdb to the early 2020s). Regarding the research as a whole: Patients with newly diagnosed Graves' disease had been on antithyroid drugs for under 3 months. A total of about 33 samples underwent TCR sequencing: about 13 from persistent and around 20 from newly diagnosed Graves' disease patients. This study used TCR sequencing and RNA sequencing of peripheral blood to compare persistent Graves' disease patients against newly diagnosed Graves' disease patients. The study took place in China and was registered as a clinical trial.

Library construction relied on multiplex PCR. The run used an Illumina HiSeq 4000. CDR3 regions were amplified by Arm-PCR with iRepertoire HTBI primers to construct TCR beta libraries. PCR products were gel purified before sequencing. The authors' pipeline ran thus. Across samples, 60 to 75 TRBV and 15 or so TRBJ segments were identified and used for gene usage analysis of CDR3 amino acid clonotypes. COPE and FqMerger were used to merge filtered high-quality paired reads into contigs. BLAST was used to align contigs to IMGT TRBV, TRBD and TRBJ reference genes, and CDR3 was defined according to IMGT. Any clonotype with a frequency above 0.1% was counted as a highly expanded clone. Shannon entropy served as the measure of repertoire diversity, while the Gini coefficient captured V-J evenness. A clonotype was considered public if more than one individual shared it. TCRdb redid the processing of the public reads, applying fastp at Q25 and MiXCR, and retained in-frame beta chains. When rows share a CDR3 protein, they turn into one entry using the most common DNA and genes. The V and J calls reflect TCRdb's pipeline rather than the authors' work. In all, the sample holds approximately 460,000 distinct CDR3 sequences, and less than 20% of those were seen once. The top ten hold approximately 11% of the sample.

This clonotype appeared many times. There is no known antigen for this receptor. No much larger clone exists at a distance of one base, and base qualities are not known. In light of the paper, this sample's time point label describes: newly diagnosed GD, antithyroid drugs for less than 3 months. RNA was extracted from PBMCs in TRIzol for both TCR sequencing and RNA sequencing. The diagnosis of Graves' disease followed American Thyroid Association guidelines. Patients for the study were recruited at an endocrinology department in Xi'an, China. From each patient, roughly 9 milliliters of peripheral blood was collected into an EDTA anticoagulant tube. Ficoll Paque Plus density gradient separation was used to isolate PBMCs, and no additional T cell sorting was done. An Agilent 2100 Bioanalyzer and agarose gel were used to check RNA quality, while a NanoDrop 2000 measured RNA concentration. Points the paper makes about the study in general: Compared with newly diagnosed patients, patients with persistent Graves' disease had lower TCR Shannon entropy and fewer highly expanded clones, which suggests clonal expansion. Persistent patients shared more public clonotypes among themselves (around 3,000) than newly diagnosed patients did (approximately 870). The authors acknowledged the small sample size as a limitation that may reduce accuracy. Sequencing and analysis were restricted to the TCR beta chain. TRBV28, TRBJ1-2 and TRBJ2-5 were preferentially used in persistent disease, while TRBV20-1 and TRBJ2-1 were favored in newly diagnosed disease. The study examined only peripheral blood because the primary lesion, thyroid tissue, could not be accessed.

The CDR3 contains 13 residues, cysteine and phenylalanine counted. The only DNA kept is the CDR3, 39 bases in frame from the first base. V and J lose 2 bases and 2 bases, and a span of 7 bases separates them. The germline V gene gives CDR1 as MNHEY and CDR2 as SVGEGT. The same sample was also studied in work on T cells in Graves' hyperthyroidism and ophthalmopathy. The second study, in turn, reports: Graves' hyperthyroidism was defined as stable when no progression to ophthalmopathy occurred over 18 months of follow-up. Hyperthyroidism patients were aged 18 to 65 years and newly diagnosed, with disease duration of less than 2 months. Patients with uncontrolled infections, other autoimmune diseases, pregnancy or lactation were excluded. Diagnoses were established on the basis of clinical symptoms, serum thyroxine and TRAb, thyroid ultrasound, and orbital computed tomography. The first round of RT-PCR for the TCR CDR3 was performed with the HTBI primer set and the Qiagen OneStep RT-PCR kit. Most expanded thyroid clonotypes (frequency above 0.001) were also found in blood, which suggests that blood repertoires may mirror thyroid immune responses. In cross-validation, a model built on a 13 V-J signature told ophthalmopathy apart from stable hyperthyroidism with approximately 91% sensitivity and roughly 81% specificity, and in testing the same model reached 80%/75%. During validation, the model predicted progression to ophthalmopathy a median of around six months ahead of onset, with around 71% sensitivity and 72% to 80% specificity. A discovery cohort of about 100 patients, 43 with Graves' ophthalmopathy and approximately 57 with stable Graves' hyperthyroidism, was used to find distinguishing TCR V-J signatures. Prospective prediction of ophthalmopathy was tested in an independent validation cohort consisting of 18 hyperthyroidism patients and approximately 16 patients who later progressed to ophthalmopathy. The 100 or so discovery patients were randomly split 7:3 into training and test sets. In addition, the study compared T-cell repertoires in thyroid tissue and in blood from several Graves' hyperthyroidism patients. Once sampling was done, hyperthyroidism patients were given methimazole at a starting dose of 30 mg daily, whereas ophthalmopathy patients were given high-dose intravenous methylprednisolone. Libraries were constructed in a second round of multiplex PCR, after which size selection and purification were carried out. Paired-end sequencing of the libraries was performed with 100 bp reads on an Illumina HiSeq2000. SOAPnuke was used to process the raw data, throwing out any read that contained adapters or uncalled bases, had a mean Phred below 15, or lacked an exact constant-primer or identifier match. COPE v1.2.5 was used to merge high-quality paired reads, and clonotypes were defined as unique nucleotide sequences. MiTCR v1.1 was used to align the clonotypes against IMGT TRBV, TRBD and TRBJ reference segments. The analysis was restricted to V-J combinations with a frequency above 0.0001, which together covered 99% to 99.2% of the repertoires. A TCS score was defined as the ratio between F50 (clonal expansion) and ExV (chaos), using BLOSUM62-based TCRdist between CDR3 peptides within each V-J. Welch's t-statistics and random forest reduced fewer than 600 V-J features to 10 to 15, which were used in a naive Bayes classifier (R e1071). Sample size was not statistically predetermined, and blinding of investigators to group allocation was not performed. According to the paper, TCR Vbeta CDR3 sequencing was carried out on 120 to 150 peripheral blood samples, which came from 40 to 45 ophthalmopathy, under 85 hyperthyroidism and some 17 progressor patients.

The sequencing used peripheral blood mononuclear cells (PBMCs), collected at new diagnosis, from a patient treated with antithyroid drugs. The V and J segments used are TRBV6-2 or TRBV6-3 and TRBJ2-7, with the D gene call left open. The sequence was collected from a woman in her 30s with Graves disease. Donor details come from another sample of the same person, matched by shared clones. The bases read TGTGCCAGCAGTTACGTCGTAACCTACGAGCAGTACTTC. It specifies CASSYVVTYEQYF.